The rows below give T cell receptor beta chains drawn from one sample of a study of CD8+ T cells in alopecia areata. Profiled with immunoSEQ multiplex PCR; TCRdb holds only in-frame clones, not every one. The sample includes 150,000 to 190,000 clones, 45% to 55% of them seen just once. Sequenced material: CD8+ T cells sorted from blood, taken at week 0. These receptors all stem from a human donor with alopecia areata. CDR3s include the opening cysteine and the closing phenylalanine or tryptophan. A D gene is named only where the DNA matches it firmly. Only some rows state a clone size, as once, few, many or a class for expanded clones.

TRBD1	TRBV27	TRBJ2-7	once	CASSPSGQGGYEQYF	TGTGCCAGTAGTCCCTCGGGACAGGGCGGTTACGAGCAGTACTTC
NA	TRBV4-3	TRBJ1-1	NA	CASSRAGVGTEAFF	TGCGCCAGCAGCCGGGCAGGGGTGGGCACTGAAGCTTTCTTT
NA	TRBV27	TRBJ1-2	NA	CASSLRSRPGFDYTF	TGTGCCAGCAGTTTAAGGAGCAGGCCGGGTTTCGACTACACCTTC
NA	TRBV29-1	TRBJ1-2	NA	CSVESGEGYTF	TGCAGCGTTGAAAGCGGGGAGGGCTACACCTTC
NA	TRBV30	TRBJ1-2	NA	CAWSGAPNYGYTF	TGTGCCTGGAGTGGTGCTCCGAACTATGGCTACACCTTC
NA	TRBV4-3	TRBJ2-7	NA	CASSQDSSAGSTYEQYF	TGCGCCAGCAGCCAAGATTCGTCCGCAGGGAGTACCTACGAGCAGTACTTC
NA	TRBV10-3	TRBJ1-1	NA	CAISESEAKNTEAFF	TGTGCCATCAGTGAGTCGGAGGCGAAGAACACTGAAGCTTTCTTT
TRBD1	TRBV5-6	TRBJ1-5	NA	CASSWAGTEHQPQHF	TGTGCCAGCAGCTGGGCCGGGACAGAGCATCAGCCCCAGCATTTT
TRBD2	TRBV9	TRBJ2-7	NA	CASSVQTSGGIDEQYF	TGTGCCAGCAGCGTGCAAACTAGCGGGGGGATCGACGAGCAGTACTTC
TRBD2	TRBV7-9	TRBJ2-3	NA	CASSQAGESTDTQYF	TGTGCCAGCAGCCAAGCGGGGGAAAGCACAGATACGCAGTATTTT
TRBD1	TRBV7-6	TRBJ1-1	NA	CASSSGQGEGNTEAFF	TGTGCCAGCAGCTCGGGACAGGGCGAGGGGAACACTGAAGCTTTCTTT
TRBD1	TRBV7-8	TRBJ1-2	few	CASSLVRTGDGYTF	TGTGCCAGCAGCTTAGTTAGGACAGGGGATGGCTACACCTTC
NA	TRBV4-3	TRBJ2-1	NA	CASSQDNEQFF	TGCGCCAGCAGCCAAGACAATGAGCAGTTCTTC
TRBD2	TRBV7-3	TRBJ2-1	NA	CASSLGTSGYNEQFF	TGTGCCAGCAGCTTGGGGACTAGCGGTTACAATGAGCAGTTCTTC
NA	TRBV2	TRBJ2-1	NA	CASSEAGDGQFF	TGTGCCAGCAGTGAAGCGGGGGATGGGCAGTTCTTC
TRBD1	TRBV29-1	TRBJ2-4	NA	CSADRENIQYF	TGCAGCGCCGACAGGGAGAACATTCAGTACTTC
NA	TRBV5-6	TRBJ1-1	NA	CASSLVTAGTGTEAFF	TGTGCCAGCAGCTTGGTGACAGCAGGTACGGGGACTGAAGCTTTCTTT
TRBD1	TRBV29-1	TRBJ2-7	NA	CSVADRVIYEQYF	TGCAGCGTTGCGGACAGGGTCATCTACGAGCAGTACTTC
NA	TRBV5-1	TRBJ1-1	NA	CASSLHSTEAFF	TGCGCCAGCAGCTTGCACAGCACTGAAGCTTTCTTT
NA	TRBV2	TRBJ2-4	NA	CASRTQNIQYF	TGTGCCAGCAGGACCCAAAACATTCAGTACTTC
NA	TRBV9	TRBJ2-5	NA	CASSGRVGGRRERETQYF	TGTGCCAGCAGCGGCCGGGTAGGGGGCCGACGGGAGCGGGAGACCCAGTACTTC
TRBD1	TRBV4-3	TRBJ1-2	few	CASSQGTGDYGYTF	TGCGCCAGCAGCCAGGGAACAGGGGACTATGGCTACACCTTC
NA	TRBV7-9	TRBJ2-2	few	CASSLVGDGTEELFF	TGTGCCAGCAGCTTAGTAGGGGATGGCACCGAGGAGCTGTTTTTT
NA	TRBV13	TRBJ2-7	NA	CASSSRGNEQYF	TGTGCCAGCAGCAGTCGGGGGAACGAGCAGTACTTC
TRBD1	TRBV13	TRBJ1-1	NA	CASSPIGDRMNTEAFF	TGTGCCAGCAGCCCTATCGGGGACAGGATGAACACTGAAGCTTTCTTT
NA	TRBV4-3	TRBJ2-5	NA	CASSQVGAGTLQETQYF	TGCGCCAGCAGCCAAGTGGGGGCAGGGACGCTCCAAGAGACCCAGTACTTC
TRBD2	TRBV30	TRBJ2-1	NA	CAWSVPRTSPYNEQFF	TGTGCCTGGAGTGTCCCGAGGACTAGCCCCTACAATGAGCAGTTCTTC
NA	TRBV7-9	TRBJ1-1	NA	CASSLGQGTFF	TGTGCCAGCAGCTTAGGGCAGGGGACTTTCTTT
NA	TRBV11-2	TRBJ1-1	once	CASIPEGVRRRTEAFF	TGTGCCAGCATCCCCGAGGGGGTCCGTAGGCGCACTGAAGCTTTCTTT
NA	TRBV30	TRBJ1-1	NA	CAWSQGTGTEAFF	TGTGCCTGGAGTCAGGGGACGGGCACTGAAGCTTTCTTT
NA	TRBV4-3	TRBJ2-7	NA	CASSQAPGDYEQYF	TGCGCCAGCAGCCAAGCTCCAGGGGACTACGAGCAGTACTTC
NA	TRBV12-5	TRBJ1-2	few	CASGPDHRDYGYTF	TGTGCTAGTGGTCCCGATCACAGGGACTATGGCTACACCTTC
TRBD2	TRBV30	TRBJ2-1	NA	CAWSGDSGGGLVNEQFF	TGTGCCTGGAGTGGAGATAGCGGGGGCGGACTCGTCAATGAGCAGTTCTTC
NA	TRBV30	TRBJ2-3	NA	CAWSEGGGPDTQYF	TGTGCCTGGAGTGAGGGTGGGGGCCCCGATACGCAGTATTTT
TRBD2	TRBV4-3	TRBJ2-3	many	CASSQEGLAHTDTQYF	TGCGCCAGCAGCCAAGAAGGACTAGCCCACACAGATACGCAGTATTTT
NA	TRBV5-1	TRBJ1-1	NA	CASREGNTEAFF	TGCGCCAGCAGGGAGGGCAACACTGAAGCTTTCTTT
TRBD1	TRBV9	TRBJ1-5	NA	CASSPGGGQGVGQPQHF	TGTGCCAGCAGCCCAGGGGGCGGACAGGGGGTGGGTCAGCCCCAGCATTTT
NA	TRBV7-6	TRBJ2-1	NA	CASSKTGTWTENEQFF	TGTGCCAGCAGCAAAACCGGGACCTGGACAGAAAATGAGCAGTTCTTC